The next 5 T cell receptor beta chains were all read from a single sample in a study of shared clonotypes between healthy human individuals. The assay was immunoSEQ multiplex PCR, and TCRdb's table has in-frame clones only and misses some. The sample contains some 580,000 clones, more than 95% of which appear only once. The naive CD8 subset, CD45RO-negative cells positively selected for CCR7, excluded terminally differentiated effector memory CD45RA+ cells. The source material was naive CD8+ T cells sorted from blood. The source is a young man in good health.

The chain employs TRBV21-1 and TRBJ2-1; TRBD1 is the table's D call and was not checked against the DNA. TRBV21-1 is marked as a pseudogene. The CDR3 length is 17 residues. CDR3 sequence: CASSKVSYPQIGYEQFF. As DNA, the CDR3 is TGTGCCAGCAGCAAAGTTTCGTACCCACAAATTGGCTATGAGCAGTTCTTC.

This clone was counted once. The chain is built from TRBV27 and TRBJ2-7; D is uncertain. The CDR3 is made up of 17 amino acids. CDR1 MNHEY and CDR2 SMNVEV come from the germline V gene (reference sequence). Trimming stripped 7 bases from V and 0 bases from J, with 22 bases between. The CDR3 reads CASTPLSGRTRSYEQYF. CDR3 nucleotide sequence: TGTGCCAGCACCCCCCTTTCCGGGCGGACCCGCTCCTACGAGCAGTACTTC.

The chain links TRBV9 to TRBJ2-3; TRBD1 is a possible D gene (6 bases). The CDR3 loop spans 14 amino acids. Trimming shortened V by 3 bases and J by 2 bases, and 10 bases separated the two germline ends. Looked up from germline, CDR1 is SGDLS and CDR2 is YYNGEE. Written as DNA, the CDR3 is TGTGCCAGCAGCGGAGGGACACTCACAGATACGCAGTATTTT. This encodes CASSGGTLTDTQYF.

The chain links TRBV28 to TRBJ2-7; D gene uncertain. V was trimmed by 5 bases and J by 5 bases, leaving 16 bases between them. CDR3 length: 14 amino acids. The germline V gene has CDR1 MDHEN and CDR2 SYDVKM. CDR3 in amino acids: CASSPSPGRDEQYF. Here the CDR3 DNA reads TGTGCCAGCAGTCCAAGCCCCGGACGAGACGAGCAGTACTTC.

On this clone itself: Other nucleotide sequences in the sample specify the same CDR3. The CDR3 coding sequence is TGCAGCGTTGAATCAGAGAGCTACGAGCAGTACTTC. Amino acids: CSVESESYEQYF. The chain links TRBV29-1 to TRBJ2-7, with D uncertain. Trimming left V 2 bases short and J 3 bases short, with 8 bases between. In germline, CDR1 is SQVTM, CDR2 ANQGSEA. The CDR3 is made up of 12 amino acids.